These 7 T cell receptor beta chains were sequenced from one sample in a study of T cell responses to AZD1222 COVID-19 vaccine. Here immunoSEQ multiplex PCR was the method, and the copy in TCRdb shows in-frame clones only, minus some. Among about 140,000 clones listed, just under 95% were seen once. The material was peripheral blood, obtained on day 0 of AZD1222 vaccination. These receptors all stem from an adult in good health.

Here the CDR3 reads CASTVLAGANEQFF. CDR3 sequence (DNA): TGTGCCAGCACCGTACTAGCGGGAGCCAATGAGCAGTTCTTC. The genes are TRBV28 and TRBJ2-1; 11 bases line up with TRBD2. The CDR3 contains 14 residues. J was trimmed by 6 bases and V by 7 bases; bases with no gene match: 5. Looked up from germline, CDR1 is MDHEN and CDR2 is SYDVKM.

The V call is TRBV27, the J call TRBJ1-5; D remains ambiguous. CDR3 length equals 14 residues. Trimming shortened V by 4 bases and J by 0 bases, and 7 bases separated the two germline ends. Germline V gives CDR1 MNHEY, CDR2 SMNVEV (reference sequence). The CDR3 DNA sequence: TGTGCCAGCAGTTCCAGAGATAGCAATCAGCCCCAGCATTTT. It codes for CASSSRDSNQPQHF.

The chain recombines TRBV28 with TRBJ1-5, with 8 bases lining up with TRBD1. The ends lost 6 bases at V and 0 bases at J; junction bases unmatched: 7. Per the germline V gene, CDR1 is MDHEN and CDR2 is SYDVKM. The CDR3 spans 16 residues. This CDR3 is CASSIDRGYSNQPQHF. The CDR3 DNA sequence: TGTGCCAGCAGCATAGACAGGGGATATAGCAATCAGCCCCAGCATTTT.

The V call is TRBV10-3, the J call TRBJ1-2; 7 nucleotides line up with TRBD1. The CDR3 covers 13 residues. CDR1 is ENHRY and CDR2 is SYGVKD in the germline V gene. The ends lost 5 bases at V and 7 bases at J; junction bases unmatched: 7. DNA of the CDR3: TGTGCCATCAGTTCCACAGGGGCGGGTGGCTACACCTTC. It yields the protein CAISSTGAGGYTF.

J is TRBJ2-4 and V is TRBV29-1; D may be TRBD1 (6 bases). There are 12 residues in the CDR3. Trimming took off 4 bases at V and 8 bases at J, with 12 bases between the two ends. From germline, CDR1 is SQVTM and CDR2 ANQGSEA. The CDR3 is CSVVQGIDIQYF. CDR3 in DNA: TGCAGCGTTGTACAGGGAATTGACATTCAGTACTTC.

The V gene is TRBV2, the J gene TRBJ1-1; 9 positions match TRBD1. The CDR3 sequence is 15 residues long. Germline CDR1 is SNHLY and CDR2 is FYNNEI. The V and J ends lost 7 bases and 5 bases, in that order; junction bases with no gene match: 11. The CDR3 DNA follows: TGTGCCAGCACAGCTTTTACAGGGGGCAAGACTGAAGCTTTCTTT. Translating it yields CASTAFTGGKTEAFF. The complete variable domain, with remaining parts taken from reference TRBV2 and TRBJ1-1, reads EPEVTQTPSHQVTQMGQEVILRCVPISNHLYFYWYRQILGQKVEFLVSFYNNEISEKSEIFDDQFSVERPDGSNFTLKIRSTKLEDSAMYFCASTAFTGGKTEAFFGQGTRLTVV.

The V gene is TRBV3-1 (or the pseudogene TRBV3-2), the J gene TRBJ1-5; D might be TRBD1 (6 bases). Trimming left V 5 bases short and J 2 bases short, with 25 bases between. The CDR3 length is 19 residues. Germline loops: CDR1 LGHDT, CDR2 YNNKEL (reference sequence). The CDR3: CASSSRRYLQGLCNQPQHF. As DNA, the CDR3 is TGTGCCAGCAGCTCCCGGCGTTACTTACAGGGATTGTGCAATCAGCCCCAGCATTTT.